The 30 T cell receptor beta chains below come from one sample, sequenced in a study of T cells in Graves' hyperthyroidism and ophthalmopathy. RNA transcripts served as the template for amplifying TCR beta CDR3 regions. First-round RT-PCR targeting the TCR CDR3 was performed with the HTBI primer set. One entry per CDR3 protein results from TCRdb running MiXCR on the multiplex PCR reads. Here the sample spans about 360,000 distinct CDR3 sequences, around 14% being singletons. Sequencing used blood. These receptors all stem from a woman under 30 with Graves' hyperthyroidism.

This clonotype was found many times. The V and J genes are TRBV28 and TRBJ1-6, with D perhaps TRBD1 (5 bases). With 5 bases removed from V and 16 bases from J, the gap between germline ends came to 18 bases. This CDR3 region has 13 residues. CDR1 and CDR2 from the germline V gene are MDHEN and SYDVKM. The CDR3 sequence: CASSNRIIGLLHF. The DNA for the CDR3 is TGTGCCAGCAGTAACAGGATAATAGGCCTTCTCCACTTT.

This clonotype was observed at least ten times. The V and J genes are TRBV6-1 and TRBJ1-1; D call uncertain. In germline, CDR1 is MNHNS, CDR2 SASEGT. The CDR3 runs to 13 residues. Between the trimmed V and J ends, which lost 4 bases and 7 bases, there was a span of 13 bases. CDR3 sequence reads: CASSAQDRIEAFF. The CDR3 nucleotides read TGTGCCAGCAGTGCCCAGGATAGGATTGAAGCTTTCTTT.

At least ten counts were recorded for this clonotype. The chain has TRBV20-1 and TRBJ1-1, with D tentatively TRBD1 (5 bases). The germline V gene has CDR1 DFQATT and CDR2 SNEGSKA (reference sequence). V lost 0 bases, J lost 1 base, and 9 bases lay in between. The CDR3 loop spans 14 amino acids. The CDR3 spells CSARDPGGNTEAFF. The DNA of the CDR3 is TGCAGTGCTAGAGACCCCGGGGGGAACACTGAAGCTTTCTTT.

This clonotype has more than one count but fewer than ten. This rearrangement joins TRBV10-2 to TRBJ1-1; D not certain. Germline-derived CDR1 and CDR2 are WSHSY and SAAADI. V dropped 0 bases and J dropped 7 bases, with 3 bases sitting between them. CDR3 length: 11 residues. CDR3 sequence (DNA): TGCGCCAGCAGTGAGTCGAGTGAAGCTTTCTTT. This translates into CASSESSEAFF.

This clonotype was counted at least ten times. Here the CDR3 DNA reads TGCGCCAGCAGCTTGCGACAGGGGGTGAACACTGAAGCTTTCTTT. Its protein is CASSLRQGVNTEAFF. The chain links TRBV5-1 to TRBJ1-1, with TRBD1 matching 9 bases. Germline V gives CDR1 SGHRS, CDR2 YFSETQ. The V and J ends lost 1 base and 0 bases, in that order; junction bases with no gene match: 1. This CDR3 contains 15 residues.

This clonotype was seen repeatedly, ten times or more. The chain is built from TRBV3-1 and TRBJ2-5, with D hard to call. Germline lookup yields CDR1 LGHDT and CDR2 YNNKEL (reference sequence). The CDR3 consists of 15 residues. V was shortened by 2 bases and J by 7 bases, with 17 bases between the two germline ends. Written as DNA, the CDR3 is TGTGCCAGCAGCCAAAACGACCTGGGTCTGGGGACCCAGTACTTC. Protein sequence: CASSQNDLGLGTQYF.

This clonotype was seen repeatedly, ten times or more. The rearrangement links TRBV3-1 to TRBJ1-2; D is ambiguous. Looked up from germline, CDR1 is LGHDT and CDR2 is YNNKEL (reference sequence). V was shortened by 0 bases and J by 3 bases, with 8 bases between the two germline ends. CDR3 length: 14 residues. Here the CDR3 DNA reads TGTGCCAGCAGCCAAGAGGGGAGCGACTATGGCTACACCTTC. Amino acid sequence: CASSQEGSDYGYTF.

This clonotype has only a few counts. The chain combines TRBV19 with TRBJ2-3; TRBD2 might be the D (6 bases). V was pared by 6 bases and J by 9 bases, with 16 bases between. The CDR3 length is 13 residues. CDR1 is LNHDA and CDR2 is SQIVND in the germline V gene (reference sequence). The CDR3 is CASSPSMAGTQYF. The DNA of the CDR3 is TGTGCCAGTAGCCCCTCTATGGCGGGAACGCAGTATTTT. The variable domain in full, completed from reference TRBV19 and TRBJ2-3, reads DGGITQSPKYLFRKEGQNVTLSCEQNLNHDAMYWYRQDPGQGLRLIYYSQIVNDFQKGDIAEGYSVSREKKESFPLTVTSAQKNPTAFYLCASSPSMAGTQYFGPGTRLTVL.

Ten or more counts support this clonotype. The rearrangement uses TRBV7-2 and TRBJ2-7, with 8 bases identical to TRBD2. Germline CDR1 SGHTA, CDR2 FQGNSA. V lost 5 bases and J lost 2; bases outside the gene matches: 8. There are 15 residues in the CDR3. The CDR3 sequence is CASSTSGGGAYEQYF. CDR3 bases: TGTGCCAGCAGCACTAGCGGAGGGGGAGCCTACGAGCAGTACTTC.

This clonotype was detected once. V and J are TRBV30 and TRBJ2-6; either TRBD1 or TRBD2 may supply D (6 bases each). This CDR3 has 13 amino acids. Trimming cost V 6 bases and J 6 bases, with 12 bases left between them. Germline CDR1 reads GTSNPN; CDR2 reads SVGIG (reference sequence). CDR3: CACDGGQANVLTF. CDR3 in DNA: TGTGCCTGTGATGGGGGGCAGGCCAACGTCCTGACTTTC.

There are many counts of this clonotype. The chain joins TRBV6-2 or TRBV6-3 to TRBJ2-3; 13 bases match TRBD2. Germline V gives CDR1 MNHEY, CDR2 SVGEGT. This CDR3 region has 13 residues. V lost 6 bases to trimming and J lost 7 bases; unmatched junction nucleotides: 1. The CDR3 coding sequence is TGTGCCAGCAGACTAGCGGGAGGGAATACGCAGTATTTT. It codes for CASRLAGGNTQYF.

This clonotype was counted at least ten times. The V gene is TRBV12-3 or TRBV12-4, the J gene TRBJ2-5; TRBD2 aligns across 7 bases. Losses at the gene ends were 2 bases for V and 5 bases for J; bases not matched to a gene: 8. CDR3 length equals 15 residues. The CDR3 loop is CASSLREGLSETQYF. Written as DNA, the CDR3 is TGTGCCAGCAGTTTAAGGGAGGGCCTTTCGGAGACCCAGTACTTC.

This clonotype has a handful of counts. The J gene is TRBJ2-6, the V gene TRBV5-6; no definite D call. Trimming shortened V by 7 bases and J by 2 bases, and 13 bases separated the two germline ends. CDR1 is SGHDT, CDR2 YYEEEE, per germline. The CDR3 consists of 15 residues. CDR3 amino acids: CASSKWGAGANVLTF. The CDR3 bases are TGTGCCAGCTCAAAGTGGGGTGCTGGGGCCAACGTCCTGACTTTC.

This chain connects TRBV6-2 or TRBV6-3 to TRBJ2-7; D unresolved. CDR1 is MNHEY, CDR2 SVGEGT, per germline. Trimming cost V 5 bases and J 8 bases, with 22 bases left between them. CDR3 length: 15 residues. CDR3 amino acids: CASSTTRTPGPKQYF. The CDR3 DNA reads as TGTGCCAGCAGTACCACGAGGACCCCCGGCCCTAAGCAGTACTTC.

The table lists this clonotype with a few counts. A junction boundary mismatches the germline segment, possibly from a read error. The V gene is TRBV5-1, the J gene TRBJ2-2, with D perhaps TRBD1 (5 bases). This CDR3 spans 15 amino acids. The V gene's germline CDR1 is SGHRS and CDR2 YFSETQ. CDR3 region: CASSPDSPNTGELFF. CDR3 sequence (DNA): TGTGCCAGCAGCCCCGACAGCCCGAACACCGGGGAGCTGTTTTTT.

This clonotype was counted many times. The chain couples TRBV28 to TRBJ1-6; a possible D gene is TRBD1 (5 bases). The germline V gene has CDR1 MDHEN and CDR2 SYDVKM. This CDR3 contains 13 residues. V shed 7 bases and J shed 9 bases, with 13 bases lying between them. The CDR3 is CASNLGGFSPLHF. Here the CDR3 DNA reads TGTGCCAGCAATCTCGGGGGTTTTTCACCCCTCCACTTT.

This clonotype showed up many times. This chain links TRBV20-1 with TRBJ1-2, with D unclear. The CDR3 has 14 residues. Trimming took off 2 bases at V and 7 bases at J, with 17 bases between the two ends. Germline CDR1 and CDR2: DFQATT and SNEGSKA (reference sequence). Here the CDR3 reads CSARRTPAGSGYTF. CDR3 in DNA: TGCAGTGCTAGAAGGACCCCGGCGGGTTCTGGCTACACCTTC.

As to this clonotype: A much larger clone differs from this one at a single base, so this may be a read error. The chain is built from TRBV30 and TRBJ1-3; the D is unclear. CDR1 is GTSNPN, CDR2 SVGIG, per germline (reference sequence). CDR3 length equals 16 residues. The CDR3 loop reads CARSLHHGSSGNTIYF. CDR3 bases: TGTGCCCGGAGTCTTCATCACGGAAGCTCTGGAAACACCATATATTTT.

This clonotype has a count of ten or more. The chain links TRBV6-1 to TRBJ2-5; D is uncertain. Germline V gives CDR1 MNHNS, CDR2 SASEGT. This CDR3 comprises 15 residues. V lost 4 bases, J lost 2 bases, and 14 bases lay in between. CDR3 DNA sequence: TGTGCCAGCAGTGTCAGTGTGAGACTGCAAGAGACCCAGTACTTC. Translating it yields CASSVSVRLQETQYF.

V is TRBV19 and J is TRBJ2-1, with D perhaps TRBD2 (5 bases). The germline gives CDR1 LNHDA, CDR2 SQIVND (reference sequence). The V gene lost 4 bases and the J gene lost 7 bases, with 11 bases spanning the gap. The CDR3 is 13 amino acids. The CDR3 protein is CASSTTRANEQFF. The CDR3, as DNA: TGTGCCAGTAGTACAACTAGGGCGAATGAGCAGTTCTTC.

This clonotype showed up many times. The CDR3 loop is CASSFAVGEKLFF. CDR3 DNA: TGTGCCAGCAGTTTCGCCGTCGGCGAAAAACTGTTTTTT. V gene TRBV12-3 or TRBV12-4 combines with J gene TRBJ1-4; D is undetermined. The germline V and J ends were trimmed by 3 bases and 8 bases, with 10 bases remaining between them. This CDR3 spans 13 amino acids.

This clonotype was counted only a few times. The chain recombines TRBV15 with TRBJ2-7; TRBD2 matches at 7 bases. With V trimmed by 0 bases and J by 7 bases, 24 bases remained unmatched. This CDR3 has 20 residues. The V gene's germline CDR1 is LNHNV and CDR2 YYDKDF (reference sequence). The CDR3 sequence: CATSRDRISGRSGALREQYF. The CDR3 nucleotides are TGTGCCACCAGCAGAGATCGGATTAGCGGGCGGAGTGGGGCCCTAAGGGAGCAGTACTTC.

This clonotype was detected many times. J is TRBJ2-2 and V is TRBV7-8, with a possible D match to TRBD2 (5 bases). Trimming shortened V by 6 bases and J by 2 bases, and 10 bases separated the two germline ends. There are 14 residues in the CDR3. Per germline, CDR1 SGHVS and CDR2 FQNEAQ. CDR3 nucleotide sequence: TGTGCCAGCAGTTTGGGAGCCAACACCGGGGAGCTGTTTTTT. Translation gives CASSLGANTGELFF.

This clonotype turned up a few times. Since a much larger clone is just one base distant, this may be a read error. This CDR3 fails to terminate in the conserved phenylalanine or tryptophan, so it likely reflects a read error. The genes are TRBV6-5 and TRBJ1-2; TRBD1 matches at 7 bases. Looked up from germline, CDR1 is MNHEY and CDR2 is SVGAGI. The ends lost 7 bases at V and 5 bases at J; junction bases unmatched: 10. The CDR3 has 14 amino acids. The CDR3 loop is CASIKATGTYGYTL. CDR3 bases: TGTGCCAGCATTAAGGCGACAGGGACATATGGCTACACCCTC.

This clonotype was counted at least ten times. The chain joins TRBV7-2 to TRBJ2-1, with D perhaps given as TRBD1 or TRBD2 (7 bases each). The CDR3 has 16 amino acids. Per the germline V gene, CDR1 is SGHTA and CDR2 is FQGNSA. The V gene lost 3 bases and the J gene lost 6 bases, with 18 bases spanning the gap. Here the CDR3 DNA reads TGTGCCAGCAGCTTGATATCGGGCAGGGGGGGCAATGAGCAGTTCTTC. Protein sequence: CASSLISGRGGNEQFF.

This clonotype was counted many times. The chain is built from TRBV3-1 and TRBJ2-1; 7 bases map to TRBD2. In germline, CDR1 is LGHDT, CDR2 YNNKEL (reference sequence). This CDR3 has 16 amino acids. V lost 0 bases, J lost 7 bases, and 9 bases stayed unmatched. As DNA, the CDR3 is TGTGCCAGCAGCCAAGAGGGGGGGGGACTCAATAATGAGCAGTTCTTC. Its protein product is CASSQEGGGLNNEQFF.

The sample holds a few counts of this clonotype. A much larger clone differs by one base, so this may be a read error. The chain recombines TRBV28 with TRBJ2-3, with unresolved D. Trimming left V 2 bases short and J 1 base short, with 19 bases between. Germline V gene data show CDR1 as MDHEN and CDR2 as SYDVKM. The CDR3 is 18 residues long. DNA of the CDR3: TGTGCCAGCAGTTTAGACTTGGAGCGAGCACCCCGCACAGATACGCAGTATTTT. Translated: CASSLDLERAPRTDTQYF.

In its sample, this clonotype was seen many times. The chain carries TRBV29-1 and TRBJ2-2, with 10 bases aligning to TRBD1. Trimming cost V 7 bases and J 8 bases; bases outside gene matches: 4. Germline CDR1 SQVTM, CDR2 ANQGSEA. This CDR3 comprises 12 residues. The CDR3 nucleotides read TGCAGCGGCGGGACAGGGGATGGGGAGCTGTTTTTT. It translates to CSGGTGDGELFF.

The gene calls are TRBV6-1 and TRBJ2-6; D remains unclear. This CDR3 spans 15 amino acids. Germline assignment: CDR1 MNHNS and CDR2 SASEGT. Trimming removed 5 bases from V and 2 bases from J, with 10 bases in between. The CDR3 loop reads CASSLLLAGANVLTF. In nucleotides, the CDR3 is TGTGCCAGCAGTCTCCTTCTGGCTGGGGCCAACGTCCTGACTTTC.

The chain carries TRBV30 and TRBJ1-1; D ambiguous. This CDR3 comprises 13 residues. Germline lookup yields CDR1 GTSNPN and CDR2 SVGIG (reference sequence). The DNA of the CDR3 is TGTGCGTGGGGTTCCCAGCCGAACACTGAAGCTTTCTTT. Protein product: CAWGSQPNTEAFF.